This T cell receptor beta chain was captured by sequencing in a study of neurological immune-mediated disorders. Broader study findings: Subjects shared no identical expanded-clone CDR3 amino acid sequences, suggesting private TCR-beta repertoires in all groups. There was no clinical or MRI feature that showed an association with the multiple sclerosis repertoire cluster.

CDR1 is SGHRS, CDR2 YFSETQ, per germline. The ends lost 1 base at V and 5 bases at J; junction bases unmatched: 6. This CDR3 is 14 amino acids long. Synthesis of cDNA was performed by 5'RACE using 10-nucleotide random UMIs. From 15-18 subjects, over 160 million TCR-beta sequences were obtained in each sequencing run. MiXCR was run by TCRdb on the 5' RACE reads, yielding one entry per CDR3 protein. This sample has some 70,000 distinct CDR3 sequences; 3.4% occur once, and the top ten carry around 3.8%. In its sample, this clonotype was seen many times. Its specificity is not known. The material sequenced was PBMCs. This sequence originates from a man between 40 and 49 years old with multiple sclerosis. The gene calls are TRBV5-1 and TRBJ2-7; 7 nucleotides align to TRBD2. CDR3 sequence (DNA): TGCGCCAGCAGCTTGCCGCGGGAGAACCACGAGCAGTACTTC. Translated, it gives CASSLPRENHEQYF.